This entry describes one TCR beta chain. The specificity of this receptor is unknown. Base qualities are not at hand, and no much larger clone is one base apart. The entry originates in a study of blood T cells in healthy people across ages (dated by TCRdb to between 2014 and 2017). Background for the entire study: In model experiments, roughly one uniquely barcoded TCR beta cDNA molecule per two T cells was captured by template switching. The study analyzed two additional independent replicas of 1 million unique cDNA reads from the same blood draw for two donors, one aged 18 to 29 and one aged 80 or older. The donors were divided into four age groups: young (average roughly 17 years), middle-aged (roughly 40), aged (around 59) and long-lived (82). To track age-related changes in TCR beta repertoire diversity, the study relied on deep sequencing normalized with unique cDNA molecular identifiers. To avoid experimental bias, donors of different ages were distributed randomly across sequencing lanes. General findings and caveats noted by the study authors: Bulk unsorted PBMC profiling prevented conclusive comparison of naive and antigen-experienced compartments. The CMV infection status of donors was not known, potentially confounding age-related changes in expanded clonotypes. The percentage of naive T cells measured by flow cytometry correlated strongly with observed TCR beta diversity. As age increased, observed TCR beta diversity per million T cells dropped in a roughly linear way, and a significant reduction was already evident by age roughly 40. Total diversity estimates from one million sequenced T cells were considered lower bounds and underestimates. The long-lived group showed more naive CD4+ T cells, fewer expanded clones and increased TCR diversity than the aged group, suggesting age selection.

Systemically healthy Caucasian individuals from Russia, about 38 in total and aged about 6 to 100 years, were included as donors. Roughly 10 milliliters of peripheral blood were collected from each donor into EDTA-treated Vacutainer tubes. PBMCs were isolated by Ficoll-Paque density-gradient centrifugation, with at least 6 million obtained per sample. Total RNA, at least 6 micrograms per sample, was extracted from PBMCs with Trizol reagent. For every donor, flow cytometry on a PBMC aliquot measured the percentage of naive CD45RAhigh/CD27high T cells. The germline V gene gives CDR1 as SGHTA and CDR2 as FQGTGA. Germline trimming amounts to 5 bases on V and 6 bases on J, with 6 as the count of junction bases outside the gene matches. The CDR3 has 15 amino acids, counting the end cysteine and phenylalanine. CDR3 DNA is the only sequence kept; it has 45 bases, read in frame from the first base. Libraries came from 5' RACE. The sequencer was an Illumina HiSeq 2500. A second roughly 7 to 12 cycle PCR used a sample-barcoded 5' primer and a J-beta primer mix. Each TCR beta cDNA molecule received a unique molecular identifier from a template-switch 5' adaptor carrying 12 random nucleotides. At least 3 million CDR3-containing paired-end reads were obtained from each sample. First-strand cDNA was synthesized from all RNA with the Mint cDNA synthesis kit, primed by a TRBC-specific oligonucleotide. Following uracil-DNA glycosylase treatment, a first 18-cycle PCR with universal primers M1SS and BC2_uni_R was performed on all cDNA. The authors processed their data as follows. For normalization, 1 million high-quality reads, each with a distinct molecular identifier, were randomly selected from each sample. Instead of being binned into consensus sequences, reads that shared molecular identifiers were thrown out. MiTCR, run with a Q25 quality threshold and the strictest error-elimination algorithm, handled CDR3 identification, clonotype clustering and error correction. Lower-bound total TCR beta diversity was estimated with a nonparametric unseen species model using Euler transformation. TCRdb's own reprocessing of the public reads used fastp at Q25 and MiXCR and kept productive beta chains. Merged by CDR3 protein, the rows form single entries marked with the most common genes and DNA. These V and J calls derive from TCRdb rather than the authors' analysis. Present in this sample are roughly 1.6 million distinct CDR3 sequences, roughly a third of which were seen just once. The biggest ten clones account for about 11% of the sample.

The sequence joins TRBV7-3 to TRBJ2-1, with 11 central nucleotides matching TRBD2. Input material: blood. The TCR was taken from a woman aged 25 to 45 in good health. Read as DNA, the sequence is TGTGCCAGCAGCCCACTAGCGGGAGTCGCCAATGAGCAGTTCTTC. Translated, it gives CASSPLAGVANEQFF.